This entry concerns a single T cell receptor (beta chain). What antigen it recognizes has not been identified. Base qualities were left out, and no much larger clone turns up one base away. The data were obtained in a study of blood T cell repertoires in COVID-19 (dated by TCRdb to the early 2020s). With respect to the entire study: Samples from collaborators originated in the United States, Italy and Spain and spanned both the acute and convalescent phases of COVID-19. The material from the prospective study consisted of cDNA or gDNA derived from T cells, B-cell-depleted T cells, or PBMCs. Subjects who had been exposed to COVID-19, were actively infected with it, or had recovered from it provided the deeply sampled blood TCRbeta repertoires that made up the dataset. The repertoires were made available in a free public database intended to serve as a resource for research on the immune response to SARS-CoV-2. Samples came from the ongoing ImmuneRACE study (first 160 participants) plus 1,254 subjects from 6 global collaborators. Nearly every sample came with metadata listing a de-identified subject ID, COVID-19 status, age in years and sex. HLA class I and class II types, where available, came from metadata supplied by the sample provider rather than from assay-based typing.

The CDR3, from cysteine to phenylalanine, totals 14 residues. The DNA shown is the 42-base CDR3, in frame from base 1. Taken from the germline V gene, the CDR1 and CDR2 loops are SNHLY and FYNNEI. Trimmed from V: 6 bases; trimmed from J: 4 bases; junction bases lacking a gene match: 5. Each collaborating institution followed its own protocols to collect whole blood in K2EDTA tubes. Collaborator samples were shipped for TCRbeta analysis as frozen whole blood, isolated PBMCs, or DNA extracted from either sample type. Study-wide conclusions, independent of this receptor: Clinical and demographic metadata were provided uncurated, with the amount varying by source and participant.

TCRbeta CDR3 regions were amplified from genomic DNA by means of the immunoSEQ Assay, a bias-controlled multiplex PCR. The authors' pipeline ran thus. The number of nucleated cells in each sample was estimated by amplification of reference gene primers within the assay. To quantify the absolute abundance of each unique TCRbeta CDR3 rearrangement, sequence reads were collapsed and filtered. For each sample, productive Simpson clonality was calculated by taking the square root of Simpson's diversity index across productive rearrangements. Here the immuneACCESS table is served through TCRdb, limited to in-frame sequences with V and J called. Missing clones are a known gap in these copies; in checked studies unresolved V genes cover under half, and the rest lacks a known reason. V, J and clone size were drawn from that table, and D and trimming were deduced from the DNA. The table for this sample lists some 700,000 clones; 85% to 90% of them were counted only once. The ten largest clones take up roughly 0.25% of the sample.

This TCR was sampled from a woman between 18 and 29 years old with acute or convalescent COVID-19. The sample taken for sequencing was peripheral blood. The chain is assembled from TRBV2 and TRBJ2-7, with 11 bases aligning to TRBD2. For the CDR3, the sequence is CASSPGTSGYEQYF. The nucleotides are TGTGCCAGCAGCCCCGGGACTAGCGGTTACGAGCAGTACTTC.